Following are 3 T cell receptor beta chains from one sample sequenced in a study of human T cells and chemical hapten exposure. Time point reported: healthy volunteer bleed at 2 weeks. Someone pulled total RNA out of unfractionated whole blood. A single record per CDR3 protein comes from TCRdb applying MiXCR to the RACE reads. In the table there are tens of thousands of distinct CDR3 sequences, about 10% of which are singletons. Sequenced material: whole blood. These receptors were taken from a female donor in good health. Some clones in this sample may be carry-over from other donors' samples.

This clonotype has ten or more counts. V is TRBV28 and J is TRBJ2-7; D might be TRBD2 (6 bases). Trimming pared 3 bases from V and 5 bases from J, leaving 8 bases between. The CDR3 is 12 amino acids. In germline, CDR1 is MDHEN, CDR2 SYDVKM. The DNA of the CDR3 is TGTGCCAGCAGTTTTGGAGGGGACGAGCAGTACTTC. Its translation is CASSFGGDEQYF.

V usage is TRBV10-2 and J usage is TRBJ2-2; 13 bases are a match to TRBD2. The CDR3 has 20 amino acids. V was clipped by 0 bases and J by 3 bases; unmatched bases: 10. The V gene's germline CDR1 is WSHSY and CDR2 SAAADI. For the CDR3, the DNA is TGCGCCAGCAGTGAGTCTTTCCCCGGACTAGCGGGAGAGTACACCGGGGAGCTGTTTTTT. Translation gives CASSESFPGLAGEYTGELFF.

In its sample, this clonotype was seen once. A junction end diverges from the germline sequence, so it may reflect a read error. The rearrangement joins TRBV19 to TRBJ1-5; D is possibly TRBD1 (5 bases). CDR1 and CDR2 from the germline V gene are LNHDA and SQIVND (reference sequence). This CDR3 has 17 residues. CDR3 in amino acids: CASNGGSGLYGNQPQHF. As DNA, the CDR3 is TGTGCCAGTAACGGGGGATCCGGTCTTTATGGCAATCAGCCCCAACATTTT. The full variable domain, in which reference TRBV19 and TRBJ1-5 provide the parts outside the CDR3, is DGGITQSPKYLFRKEGQNVTLSCEQNLNHDAMYWYRQDPGQGLRLIYYSQIVNDFQKGDIAEGYSVSREKKESFPLTVTSAQKNPTAFYLCASNGGSGLYGNQPQHFGDGTRLSIL.